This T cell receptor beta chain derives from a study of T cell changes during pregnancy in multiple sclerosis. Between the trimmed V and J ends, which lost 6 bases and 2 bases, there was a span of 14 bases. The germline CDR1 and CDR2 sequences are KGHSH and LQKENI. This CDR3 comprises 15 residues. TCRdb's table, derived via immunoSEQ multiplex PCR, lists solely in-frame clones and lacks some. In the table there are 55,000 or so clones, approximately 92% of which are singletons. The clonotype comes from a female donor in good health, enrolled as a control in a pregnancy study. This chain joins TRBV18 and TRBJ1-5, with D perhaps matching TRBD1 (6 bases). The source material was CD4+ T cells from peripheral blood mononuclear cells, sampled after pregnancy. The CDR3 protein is CASSPPQGGNQPQHF. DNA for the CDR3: TGTGCCAGCTCTCCCCCACAGGGTGGCAATCAGCCCCAGCATTTT.